The sequence of this T cell receptor beta chain was determined in a study of PD-1 blockade in classical Hodgkin lymphoma. Notes on the study in general: It was among complete responders that baseline diversity resembled that of newly diagnosed patients.

Method: immunoSEQ multiplex PCR; TCRdb's copy keeps in-frame clones and lacks some. Of more than 40,000 clones detected, around 80% appear once; the ten largest clones hold around a third. V lost 0 bases and J 2 bases, leaving 8 bases between the germline ends. This CDR3 comprises 14 residues. Germline V CDR1 and CDR2: SGHAT, FQNNGV. As for this clone: Its target is not known. Other nucleotide sequences from this sample produce the same CDR3.

Time point meaning: cycle 4 day 1 (C4D1), after five to seven weeks of nivolumab. Following autologous stem cell transplantation, relapse occurred in every patient, and exposure to brentuximab vedotin varied. The sequenced sample was peripheral blood mononuclear cells (PBMCs), obtained before the fourth cycle of nivolumab. This clonotype originated in a human donor with classical Hodgkin lymphoma. V is TRBV11-2 and J is TRBJ2-7, with D tentatively TRBD1 (7 bases). The CDR3 DNA reads as TGTGCCAGCAGCTTAGACAGGGGGGCCTACGAGCAGTACTTC. Its translation: CASSLDRGAYEQYF.